Listed here are 13 T cell receptor beta chains from one sample, sequenced in a study of T-cell memory formation after mild COVID-19. TCRdb fed the 5' RACE reads into MiXCR, producing one record per CDR3 protein. This sample has approximately 200,000 distinct CDR3 sequences; approximately 16% occur once, and the top ten carry approximately 2.1%. Sequencing was done on a sample of PBMCs or a T cell subset sorted from them (not recorded which). Receptor source: an adult woman who had mild COVID-19 (a few samples of this study predate the infection). Cell type and time point are not known.

This chain connects TRBV7-9 to TRBJ2-7; 7 positions agree with TRBD2. The germline V gene encodes CDR1 SEHNR and CDR2 FQNEAQ (reference sequence). Trimming cost V 4 bases and J 3 bases; bases outside gene matches: 3. The CDR3 covers 13 residues. The CDR3: CASSSSGDYEQYF. The CDR3 DNA follows: TGTGCCAGCAGCTCAAGCGGGGACTACGAGCAGTACTTC.

The J gene is TRBJ1-3, the V gene TRBV7-9; TRBD1 is a possible D gene (6 bases). Germline CDR1 reads SEHNR; CDR2 reads FQNEAQ (reference sequence). CDR3 length equals 14 residues. Between the trimmed V and J ends, which lost 3 bases and 3 bases, there was a span of 9 bases. The chain's CDR3 is CASSLGAYGNTIYF. The CDR3 DNA reads as TGTGCCAGCAGCTTGGGGGCTTATGGAAACACCATATATTTT.

The chain carries TRBV7-2 and TRBJ2-3; 12 bases are a match to TRBD2. The CDR3 totals 18 residues. V trimming: 5 bases; J trimming: 1 base; junction bases outside the gene matches: 10. Per the germline V gene, CDR1 is SGHTA and CDR2 is FQGNSA. The CDR3 DNA reads as TGTGCCAGCAGCGTCCTAGCGGGAGGGCCGGTGGGCACAGATACGCAGTATTTT. It yields the protein CASSVLAGGPVGTDTQYF.

This clonotype has a count of ten or more. The chain recombines TRBV3-1 with TRBJ2-7, with D perhaps assigned TRBD1 or TRBD2 (5 bases each). This CDR3 is built from 14 residues. V was trimmed by 3 bases and J by 0 bases, leaving 9 bases between them. The germline CDR1 and CDR2 sequences are LGHDT and YNNKEL (reference sequence). This CDR3 reads CASSQGTASYEQYF. The CDR3 nucleotides read TGTGCCAGCAGCCAGGGGACCGCCTCCTACGAGCAGTACTTC.

There are a few counts of this clonotype. This chain links TRBV12-3 or TRBV12-4 with TRBJ2-5; weak D call: TRBD1 (6 bases). The germline V and J ends were trimmed by 8 bases and 9 bases, with 22 bases remaining between them. This CDR3 has 14 amino acids. CDR3: CASGTEAGARAQYF. The CDR3 DNA sequence: TGTGCCAGCGGAACCGAGGCAGGGGCCCGGGCCCAGTACTTC.

This clonotype has a handful of counts. The V gene is TRBV6-2 or TRBV6-3, the J gene TRBJ2-1, with 10 bases identical to TRBD1. In germline, CDR1 is MNHEY, CDR2 SVGEGT. CDR3 length equals 16 residues. The trim removed 7 bases at V and 8 bases at J, leaving 14 bases unmatched. The DNA for the CDR3 is TGTGCCAGCACTCCTATCCGGGACAGGGGAGGGGATGAGCAGTTCTTC. It codes for CASTPIRDRGGDEQFF.

Here the CDR3 reads CSIQRTSGGPQETQYF. CDR3 sequence (DNA): TGCAGCATCCAAAGGACTAGCGGGGGCCCACAAGAGACCCAGTACTTC. The J gene is TRBJ2-5, the V gene TRBV29-1; TRBD2 agrees at 13 bases. The CDR3 contains 16 residues. V lost 8 bases, J lost 2 bases, and 11 bases stayed unmatched. Germline CDR1 is SQVTM and CDR2 is ANQGSEA.

This clonotype was picked up a small number of times. This chain connects TRBV7-3 to TRBJ2-5; perhaps D is TRBD1 or TRBD2 (5 bases each). The CDR3 covers 15 residues. V lost 2 bases and J lost 5, with 15 bases in between. Germline V CDR1 and CDR2: SGHTA, FQGTGA. The CDR3 DNA reads as TGTGCCAGCAGCTTAGGTTGGGGGTCTTCGGAGACCCAGTACTTC. Translated, it gives CASSLGWGSSETQYF.

This clonotype was observed a handful of times. The chain recombines TRBV6-6 with TRBJ2-7; D remains unclear. Trimming left V 5 bases short and J 7 bases short, with 15 bases between. Looked up from germline, CDR1 is MNHNY and CDR2 is SVGAGI (reference sequence). The CDR3 is made up of 13 amino acids. The CDR3 bases are TGTGCCAGCAGTCCATCTTCAGCCGTGGAGCAGTACTTC. This encodes CASSPSSAVEQYF.

The CDR3 region is CASSPQMTGTYEQYF. In DNA, the CDR3 is TGTGCCAGCAGCCCCCAGATGACAGGTACCTACGAGCAGTACTTC. This rearrangement joins TRBV7-9 to TRBJ2-7, with D tentatively TRBD1 (6 bases). Germline CDR1 and CDR2: SEHNR and FQNEAQ (reference sequence). The ends were cut back, 5 bases at V and 2 bases at J, with 16 bases in the middle. This CDR3 has 15 amino acids.

This clonotype was seen more than once but under ten times. The chain uses TRBV3-1 and TRBJ2-1; possible D gene TRBD2, 6 bases. V gave up 4 bases and J gave up 8 bases, with 15 bases separating them. This CDR3 has 14 residues. Germline CDR1 and CDR2: LGHDT and YNNKEL (reference sequence). DNA for the CDR3: TGTGCCAGCAGCCGGGACTCTCGGCCCCATGAGCAGTTCTTC. This codes for CASSRDSRPHEQFF.

This chain links TRBV12-3 or TRBV12-4 with TRBJ2-1; 11 bases line up with TRBD2. V gave up 6 bases and J gave up 7 bases; unmatched junction bases: 11. The CDR3 is 16 residues long. CDR3 nucleotides: TGTGCCAGCAGCCGCTTAGGTAGCGGGGGGGCGAATGAGCAGTTCTTC. This translates into CASSRLGSGGANEQFF.

The chain links TRBV5-1 to TRBJ2-3; 10 nucleotides line up with TRBD2. Per germline, CDR1 SGHRS and CDR2 YFSETQ. The V segment lost 3 bases and the J segment 2 bases; nucleotides outside the gene matches: 6. CDR3 length equals 16 residues. The DNA of the CDR3 is TGCGCCAGCAGCTCCCATAGCGGGGGGATCACAGATACGCAGTATTTT. Its translation is CASSSHSGGITDTQYF.